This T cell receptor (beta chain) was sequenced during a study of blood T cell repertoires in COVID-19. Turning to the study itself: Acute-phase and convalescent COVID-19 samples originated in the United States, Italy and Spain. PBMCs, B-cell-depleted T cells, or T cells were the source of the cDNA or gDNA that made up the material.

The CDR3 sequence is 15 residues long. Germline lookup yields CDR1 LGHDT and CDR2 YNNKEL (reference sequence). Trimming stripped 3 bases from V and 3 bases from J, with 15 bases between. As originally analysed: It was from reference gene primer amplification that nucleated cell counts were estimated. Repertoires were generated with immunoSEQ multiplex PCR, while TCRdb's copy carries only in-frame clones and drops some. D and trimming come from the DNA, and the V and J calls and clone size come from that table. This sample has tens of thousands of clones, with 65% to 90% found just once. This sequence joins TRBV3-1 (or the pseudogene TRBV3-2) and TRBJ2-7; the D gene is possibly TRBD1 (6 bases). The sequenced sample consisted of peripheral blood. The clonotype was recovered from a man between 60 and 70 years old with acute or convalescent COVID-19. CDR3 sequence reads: CASSHSQGRNYEQYF. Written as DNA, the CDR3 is TGTGCCAGCAGCCATTCACAGGGCCGGAACTACGAGCAGTACTTC.